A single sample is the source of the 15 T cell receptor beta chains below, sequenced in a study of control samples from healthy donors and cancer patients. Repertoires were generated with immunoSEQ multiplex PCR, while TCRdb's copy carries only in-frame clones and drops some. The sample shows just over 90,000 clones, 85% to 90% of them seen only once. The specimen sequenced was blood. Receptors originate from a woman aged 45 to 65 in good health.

The CDR3 is CASGLRPTGNNYGYTF. The CDR3 nucleotides read TGTGCTAGTGGTTTGCGCCCGACAGGGAATAACTATGGCTACACCTTC. V and J are TRBV12-5 and TRBJ1-2; 7 bases align to TRBD1. The junction had 7 bases not matched to a gene; V was cut back by 2 bases and J by 1 base. CDR1 and CDR2 from the germline V gene are LGHNT and FRNRAP. The CDR3 has 16 residues.

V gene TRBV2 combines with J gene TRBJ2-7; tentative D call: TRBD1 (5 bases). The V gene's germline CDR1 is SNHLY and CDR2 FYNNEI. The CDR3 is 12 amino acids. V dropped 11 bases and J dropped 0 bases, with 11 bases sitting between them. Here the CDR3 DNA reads TGTGCCCTTGGCAGGGACTCCTACGAGCAGTACTTC. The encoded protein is CALGRDSYEQYF.

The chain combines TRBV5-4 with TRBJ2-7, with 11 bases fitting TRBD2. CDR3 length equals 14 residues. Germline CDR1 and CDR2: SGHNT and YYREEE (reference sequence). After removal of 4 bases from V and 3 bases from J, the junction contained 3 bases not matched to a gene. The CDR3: CASSDGTSGYEQYF. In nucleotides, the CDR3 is TGTGCCAGCAGCGATGGGACTAGCGGCTACGAGCAGTACTTC.

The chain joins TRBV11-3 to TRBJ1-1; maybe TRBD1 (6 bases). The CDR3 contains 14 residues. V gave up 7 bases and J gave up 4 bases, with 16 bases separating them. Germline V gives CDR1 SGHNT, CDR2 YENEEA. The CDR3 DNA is TGTGCCAGCACCGCGACAGGACGTGGCACTGAAGCTTTCTTT. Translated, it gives CASTATGRGTEAFF.

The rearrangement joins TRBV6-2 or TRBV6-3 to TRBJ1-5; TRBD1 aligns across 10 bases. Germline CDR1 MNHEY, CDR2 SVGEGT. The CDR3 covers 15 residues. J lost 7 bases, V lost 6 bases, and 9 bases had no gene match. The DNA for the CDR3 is TGTGCCAGCAGCAAAGACAGGGGGCTGAGGCAGCCCCAGCATTTT. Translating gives CASSKDRGLRQPQHF.

The CDR3 nucleotides are TGCGCCAGCAGCGTGACAGGGTCCGCTTCCTACGAGCAGTACTTC. Its translation is CASSVTGSASYEQYF. This chain uses TRBV5-1 with TRBJ2-7, with 7 bases matching TRBD1. V gave up 4 bases and J gave up 1 base; unmatched junction bases: 8. Germline-derived CDR1 and CDR2 are SGHRS and YFSETQ. The length of the CDR3 is 15 residues. Complete variable domain (other parts from reference TRBV5-1 and TRBJ2-7): KAGVTQTPRYLIKTRGQQVTLSCSPISGHRSVSWYQQTPGQGLQFLFEYFSETQRNKGNFPGRFSGRQFSNSRSEMNVSTLELGDSALYLCASSVTGSASYEQYFGPGTRLTVT.

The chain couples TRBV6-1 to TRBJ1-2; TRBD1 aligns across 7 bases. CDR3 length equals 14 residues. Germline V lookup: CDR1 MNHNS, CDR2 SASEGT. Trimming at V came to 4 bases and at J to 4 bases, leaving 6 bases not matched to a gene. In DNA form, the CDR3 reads TGTGCCAGCAGTGGAGCGGGACAGACCTATGGCTACACCTTC. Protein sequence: CASSGAGQTYGYTF.

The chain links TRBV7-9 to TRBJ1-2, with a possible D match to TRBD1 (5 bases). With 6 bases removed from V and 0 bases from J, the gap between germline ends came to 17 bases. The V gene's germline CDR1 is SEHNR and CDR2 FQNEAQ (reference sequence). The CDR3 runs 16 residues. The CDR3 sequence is CASSFLPGTTNYGYTF. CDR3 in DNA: TGTGCCAGCAGTTTCCTTCCAGGGACGACTAACTATGGCTACACCTTC.

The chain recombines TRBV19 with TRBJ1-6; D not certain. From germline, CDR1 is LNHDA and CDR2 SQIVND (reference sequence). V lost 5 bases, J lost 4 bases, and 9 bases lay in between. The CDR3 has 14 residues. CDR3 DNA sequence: TGTGCCAGTAGTGCGGAGACGTATAATTCACCCCTCCACTTT. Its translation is CASSAETYNSPLHF.

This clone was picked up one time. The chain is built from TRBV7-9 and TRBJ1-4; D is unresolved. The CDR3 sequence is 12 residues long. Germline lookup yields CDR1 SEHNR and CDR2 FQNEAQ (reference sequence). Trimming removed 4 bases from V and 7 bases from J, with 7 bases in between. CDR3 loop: CASSSTSEKLFF. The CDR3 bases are TGTGCCAGCAGCTCTACAAGTGAAAAACTGTTTTTT.

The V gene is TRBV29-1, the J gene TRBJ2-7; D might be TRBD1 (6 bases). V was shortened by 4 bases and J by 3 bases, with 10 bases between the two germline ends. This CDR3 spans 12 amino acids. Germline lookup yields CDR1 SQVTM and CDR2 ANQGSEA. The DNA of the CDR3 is TGCAGCGTTGCTCGAGGGGGCTACGAGCAGTACTTC. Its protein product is CSVARGGYEQYF.

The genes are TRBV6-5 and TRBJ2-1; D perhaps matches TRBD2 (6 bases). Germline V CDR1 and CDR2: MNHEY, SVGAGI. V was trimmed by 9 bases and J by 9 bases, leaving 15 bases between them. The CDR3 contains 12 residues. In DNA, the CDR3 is TGTGCCAGACAGGTAAGGGGAGGTGAGCAGTTCTTC. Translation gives CARQVRGGEQFF.

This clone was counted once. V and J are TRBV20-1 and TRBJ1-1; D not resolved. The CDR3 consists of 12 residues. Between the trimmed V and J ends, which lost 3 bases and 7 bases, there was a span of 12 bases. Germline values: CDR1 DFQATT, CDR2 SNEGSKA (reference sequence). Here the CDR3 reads CSASFGRSEAFF. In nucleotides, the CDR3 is TGCAGTGCTAGTTTCGGCCGGAGTGAAGCTTTCTTT.

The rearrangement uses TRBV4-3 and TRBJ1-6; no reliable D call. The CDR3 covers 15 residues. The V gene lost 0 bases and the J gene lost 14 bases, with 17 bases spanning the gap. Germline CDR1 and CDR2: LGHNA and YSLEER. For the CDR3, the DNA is TGCGCCAGCAGCCAAGATGGGAGGGCCATGGGTACCCTCCACTTT. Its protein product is CASSQDGRAMGTLHF.

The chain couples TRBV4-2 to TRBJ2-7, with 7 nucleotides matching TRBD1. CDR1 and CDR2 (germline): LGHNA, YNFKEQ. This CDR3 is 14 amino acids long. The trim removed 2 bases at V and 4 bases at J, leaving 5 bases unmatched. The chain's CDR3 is CASSQRTGLYEQYF. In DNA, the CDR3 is TGTGCCAGCAGCCAAAGGACAGGATTATACGAGCAGTACTTC.